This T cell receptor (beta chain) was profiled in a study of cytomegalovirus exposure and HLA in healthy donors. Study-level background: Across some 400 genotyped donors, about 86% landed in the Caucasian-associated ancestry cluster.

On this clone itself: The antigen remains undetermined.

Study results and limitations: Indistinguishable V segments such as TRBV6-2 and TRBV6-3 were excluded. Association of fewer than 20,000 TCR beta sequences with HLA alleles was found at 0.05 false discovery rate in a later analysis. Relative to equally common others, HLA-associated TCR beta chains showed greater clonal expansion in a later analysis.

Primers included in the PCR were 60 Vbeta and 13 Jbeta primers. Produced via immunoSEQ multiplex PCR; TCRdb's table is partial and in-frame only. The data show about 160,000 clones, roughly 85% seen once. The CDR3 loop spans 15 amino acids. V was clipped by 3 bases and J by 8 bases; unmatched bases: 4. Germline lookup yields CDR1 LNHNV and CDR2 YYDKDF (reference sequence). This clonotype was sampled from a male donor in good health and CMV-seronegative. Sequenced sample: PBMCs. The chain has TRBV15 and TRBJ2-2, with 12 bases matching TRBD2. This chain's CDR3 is CATSSRLAGAGELFF. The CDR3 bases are TGTGCCACCAGCAGCCGACTAGCGGGAGCTGGGGAGCTGTTTTTT.